This T cell receptor (beta chain) derives from a study of tumor and adjacent non-tumor tissue in lung cancer. Study-wide results and limits: Normal lung showed higher cumulative top 100 clone frequency than tumor. Tumor tissue had significantly higher TCR diversity than normal lung.

In this sample, this clonotype turned up a few times. The antigen is undetermined. Its ends do not fully match the called genes, so a read error is possible. RNA was extracted from bulk tissue without any cell sorting. Germline lookup yields CDR1 MNHNY and CDR2 SVGAGI (reference sequence). This CDR3 spans 14 amino acids. A modified ARM-PCR protocol with three rounds of nested PCR amplified TCRbeta. A single record per CDR3 protein comes from TCRdb applying MiXCR to the multiplex PCR reads. The sample carries roughly 93,000 distinct CDR3 sequences, around 64% recorded once. This sequence was found in a man aged 60-69 years with non-small cell lung cancer. J is TRBJ1-1 and V is TRBV6-6, with D possibly TRBD1 on 6 matching bases. Sequences were obtained from lung tumor tissue. This CDR3 is CSSSSQGQNTEAFF. The CDR3 DNA reads as TGTTCCAGCAGTTCCCAGGGACAGAACACTGAAGCTTTCTTT.